What follows are 23 T cell receptor beta chains derived from one specimen sequenced in a study of T-cell memory formation after mild COVID-19. TCRdb itself ran the 5' RACE reads through MiXCR, one entry per CDR3 protein. The sample holds more than 110,000 distinct CDR3 sequences; 11% to 15% are singletons and the top ten take around 30%. Sequencing was carried out using PBMCs or a T cell subset sorted from them (not recorded which). These receptors were collected from an adult woman who had mild COVID-19 (a few samples of this study predate the infection). Cell type and time point are not known.

V usage is TRBV6-5 and J usage is TRBJ2-1; D unclear. Germline assignment: CDR1 MNHEY and CDR2 SVGAGI. V was trimmed by 6 bases and J by 8 bases, leaving 11 bases between them. This CDR3 region has 12 residues. The CDR3 DNA reads TGTGCCAGCAGCCCCAGCCGACATGAGCAGTTCTTC. This sequence encodes CASSPSRHEQFF.

This chain uses TRBV12-3 or TRBV12-4 with TRBJ2-1; D gene ambiguous. The CDR3 is 14 amino acids. V dropped 3 bases and J dropped 0 bases, with 6 bases sitting between them. The CDR3 DNA sequence: TGTGCCAGCAGTTTTTCCAGCTCCTACAATGAGCAGTTCTTC. As protein: CASSFSSSYNEQFF.

V gene TRBV7-9 combines with J gene TRBJ2-1; 7 nucleotides match TRBD2. The CDR3 totals 16 residues. The germline V gene has CDR1 SEHNR and CDR2 FQNEAQ (reference sequence). After removal of 5 bases from V and 8 bases from J, the junction contained 15 bases not matched to a gene. In DNA form, the CDR3 reads TGTGCCAGCAGCCCCTCCGGCGGGAGAGAGCCTGATGAGCAGTTCTTC. Amino acids: CASSPSGGREPDEQFF.

This rearrangement joins TRBV5-1 to TRBJ2-7; TRBD1 matches 7 bases. Germline-derived CDR1 and CDR2 are SGHRS and YFSETQ. Trimming took 3 bases from V and 0 from J; bases not matched to a gene: 3. CDR3 length: 14 amino acids. The CDR3 nucleotides are TGCGCCAGCAGCTACGACAGGGCCTCCTACGAGCAGTACTTC. Translating it yields CASSYDRASYEQYF.

This clonotype was seen more than once but under ten times. The chain uses TRBV5-1 and TRBJ2-7; D is perhaps TRBD1 (6 bases). Germline V gene lookup returns CDR1 SGHRS and CDR2 YFSETQ. The CDR3 length is 14 residues. V was pared by 4 bases and J by 5 bases, with 16 bases between. The CDR3 sequence is CASSAETGQDEQYF. The CDR3 region has the DNA TGCGCCAGCAGCGCAGAAACGGGACAAGACGAGCAGTACTTC.

This clonotype was seen ten or more times. V and J are TRBV5-1 and TRBJ2-3, with 7 positions matching TRBD2. J gave up 2 bases and V 4 bases, and 10 bases lay outside the gene matches. CDR1 is SGHRS, CDR2 YFSETQ, per germline. This CDR3 has 16 residues. CDR3 DNA: TGCGCCAGCAGCCTAGGACTGGCGGGGGACACAGATACGCAGTATTTT. It specifies CASSLGLAGDTDTQYF.

The chain employs TRBV18 and TRBJ2-7; 7 bases align to TRBD2. Looked up from germline, CDR1 is KGHSH and CDR2 is LQKENI. V shed 4 bases, J shed 0 bases, and the junction held 9 bases outside the gene matches. The CDR3 contains 16 residues. The CDR3 loop reads CASSLILAETSYEQYF. CDR3 sequence (DNA): TGTGCCAGCTCACTTATCCTAGCGGAGACCTCCTACGAGCAGTACTTC.

This clonotype occurred many times. V is TRBV20-1 and J is TRBJ2-1, with D maybe TRBD2 (5 bases). Germline V CDR1 and CDR2: DFQATT, SNEGSKA (reference sequence). The V gene lost 0 bases and the J gene lost 10 bases, with 13 bases spanning the gap. This CDR3 contains 13 residues. CDR3 DNA: TGCAGTGCTAGAGATAGTAGCGTACCCGAGCAGTTCTTC. This gives the protein CSARDSSVPEQFF.

The V and J genes are TRBV7-9 and TRBJ2-7; D unresolved. This CDR3 spans 13 amino acids. Germline V lookup: CDR1 SEHNR, CDR2 FQNEAQ (reference sequence). V was clipped by 5 bases and J by 4 bases, with 12 bases between them. The DNA for the CDR3 is TGTGCCAGCAGCCTCACCCCACTTTACGAGCAGTACTTC. Translation gives CASSLTPLYEQYF.

The genes are TRBV4-2 and TRBJ1-3; 9 positions match TRBD1. CDR3 size: 16 residues. Germline CDR1 and CDR2: LGHNA and YNFKEQ. The V segment lost 4 bases and the J segment 3 bases; nucleotides outside the gene matches: 7. CDR3 protein: CASSPPTGGDGNTIYF. The CDR3 DNA is TGTGCCAGCAGCCCTCCGACAGGGGGTGATGGAAACACCATATATTTT.

This rearrangement joins TRBV29-1 to TRBJ2-1; D not resolved. CDR1 and CDR2 from the germline V gene are SQVTM and ANQGSEA. V was trimmed by 1 base and J by 9 bases, leaving 10 bases between them. This CDR3 region has 12 residues. The CDR3 DNA follows: TGCAGCGTTGAAGGAGAGTCTCCTGAGCAGTTCTTC. Its translation: CSVEGESPEQFF.

In this sample, this clonotype turned up a few times. The chain joins TRBV7-9 to TRBJ2-4; D is perhaps TRBD2 (5 bases). This CDR3 is built from 16 residues. Germline V gene data show CDR1 as SEHNR and CDR2 as FQNEAQ (reference sequence). V was cut by 7 bases and J by 0 bases, with 16 bases left in between. DNA for the CDR3: TGTGCCAGCACCCATCCCCTTGCGGGAGCCAAAAACATTCAGTACTTC. Translating gives CASTHPLAGAKNIQYF.

This clonotype was picked up many times. The rearrangement uses TRBV5-1 and TRBJ2-1, with 7 bases matching TRBD2. This CDR3 contains 15 residues. Trimming cost V 7 bases and J 4 bases; bases outside gene matches: 11. CDR1 SGHRS and CDR2 YFSETQ come from the germline V gene. CDR3 region: CASGWDGGMYNEQFF. The DNA for the CDR3 is TGCGCCAGCGGCTGGGACGGGGGGATGTACAATGAGCAGTTCTTC.

The chain uses TRBV6-5 and TRBJ2-1; 8 bases match TRBD2. J was trimmed by 3 bases and V by 2 bases; bases with no gene match: 6. The CDR3 consists of 16 residues. The germline V gene has CDR1 MNHEY and CDR2 SVGAGI. Written as DNA, the CDR3 is TGTGCCAGCAGTTACAACGGAGCGGGAGTCTACAATGAGCAGTTCTTC. It encodes CASSYNGAGVYNEQFF.

This clonotype has only a few counts. The V gene is TRBV9, the J gene TRBJ2-1; weak D call: TRBD1 (6 bases). The CDR3 extends over 18 amino acids. Deletions cut 0 bases from V and 6 bases from J, with 22 bases between. Germline-derived CDR1 and CDR2 are SGDLS and YYNGEE. This CDR3 is CASSVASTTTGILNEQFF. CDR3 nucleotide sequence: TGTGCCAGCAGCGTAGCCTCAACTACGACAGGAATACTCAATGAGCAGTTCTTC.

On this clonotype: A much larger clone lies a single base off, so this may be a read error. The rearrangement uses TRBV12-1 and TRBJ2-7; the table's D gene call, TRBD1, was not cross checked with the DNA. TRBV12-1 has pseudogene status. The CDR3 is 15 amino acids. The CDR3: CDSSCLGGRPYEQYF. CDR3 nucleotides: TGTGACAGCAGCTGCCTAGGGGGCCGACCCTACGAGCAGTACTTC.

The chain joins TRBV7-9 to TRBJ2-5; D unresolved. Trimming removed 5 bases at V and 2 bases at J, with 15 bases between. The germline CDR1 and CDR2 sequences are SEHNR and FQNEAQ (reference sequence). The length of the CDR3 is 15 residues. CDR3 nucleotides: TGTGCCAGCAGCCGAAAACTCGGACCGCAAGAGACCCAGTACTTC. Its protein is CASSRKLGPQETQYF.

The chain uses TRBV7-2 and TRBJ2-5; 9 nucleotides agree with TRBD1. The V and J ends lost 2 bases and 6 bases, in that order; junction bases with no gene match: 7. CDR3 length: 15 amino acids. The germline CDR1 and CDR2 sequences are SGHTA and FQGNSA. CDR3 nucleotides: TGTGCCAGCAGCTTACCCTTACAGGGGGCGCAGACCCAGTACTTC. This codes for CASSLPLQGAQTQYF.

This clonotype was seen more than once but under ten times. The chain carries TRBV6-5 and TRBJ1-1; D not certain. The CDR3 has 15 residues. The V gene's germline CDR1 is MNHEY and CDR2 SVGAGI. V gave up 2 bases and J gave up 1 base, with 11 bases separating them. The CDR3 DNA is TGTGCCAGCAGTTACACGGCACTGGGGAACACTGAAGCTTTCTTT. This codes for CASSYTALGNTEAFF.

This clonotype has just a few counts. The CDR3 spells CASGGNNYGYTF. CDR3 coding DNA: TGCGCCAGTGGGGGCAATAACTATGGCTACACCTTC. The chain carries TRBV4-1 and TRBJ1-2, with a possible D match to TRBD1 (6 bases). The CDR3 loop spans 12 amino acids. The V end lost 9 bases, the J end lost 1 base, and 9 bases lay between the germline ends. The V gene's germline CDR1 is MGHRA and CDR2 YSYEKL.

This chain uses TRBV12-3 or TRBV12-4 with TRBJ2-2; D is unclear. The V and J ends lost 8 bases and 5 bases respectively, with 6 bases between them. The CDR3 length is 11 residues. CDR3 residues: CASSVTGELFF. In DNA, the CDR3 is TGTGCCAGCTCCGTAACCGGGGAGCTGTTTTTT.

In this sample, this clonotype turned up a few times. CDR3 loop: CASSPELYNEKLFF. The CDR3 coding sequence is TGTGCCAGCTCACCGGAACTGTATAATGAAAAACTGTTTTTT. The chain is built from TRBV18 and TRBJ1-4; no reliable D call. Trimming pared 3 bases from V and 4 bases from J, leaving 9 bases between. This CDR3 has 14 amino acids. In germline, CDR1 is KGHSH, CDR2 LQKENI.

The chain couples TRBV25-1 to TRBJ1-5; no firm D call. The V and J ends lost 1 base and 5 bases respectively, with 3 bases between them. The CDR3 has 12 amino acids. Germline V gene lookup returns CDR1 MGHDK and CDR2 SYGVNS. The CDR3 loop is CASSEWDQPQHF. CDR3 coding DNA: TGTGCCAGCAGTGAATGGGATCAGCCCCAGCATTTT.